This T cell receptor beta chain was documented in a study of shared clonotypes between healthy human individuals. Repertoires were generated with immunoSEQ multiplex PCR, while TCRdb's copy carries only in-frame clones and drops some. The sample records about 1.5 million clones, roughly 96% being singletons. The germline V and J ends were trimmed by 7 bases and 6 bases, with 10 bases remaining between them. The V gene's germline CDR1 is MNHNS and CDR2 SASEGT. This CDR3 contains 12 residues. The sequence derives from a young man in good health. The V and J genes are TRBV6-1 and TRBJ2-1; no clear D. Sequenced input: naive CD4+ T cells sorted from blood. Subset here: CD45RA+ positively selected. CDR3 coding DNA: TGTGCCAGCAAACGAGGATCCAATGAGCAGTTCTTC. Translating it yields CASKRGSNEQFF.